This is a list of T cell receptor beta chains from one sample in a study of T cell responses to AZD1222 COVID-19 vaccine. Measured with immunoSEQ multiplex PCR; TCRdb has only the in-frame clones, and not every one. This sample has roughly 100,000 clones, with roughly 90% found just once. Material: peripheral blood, obtained on day 0 of AZD1222 vaccination. The receptors were gathered from an adult in good health. Each CDR3 is given with its conserved first and last residue. The D gene is left open where the match is weak. Clone size is stated in some rows and not others, as once, few, many or a class when expanded.

v_call: TRBV3-1/TRBV3-2
d_call: NA
cdr3_length: 12
clone_size: NA
j_call: TRBJ2-7
cdr3_nt: TGTGCCAGCAGCCAAGCCAGGGGCGAGCAGTACTTC
cdr3_aa: CASSQARGEQYF

v_call: TRBV5-1
d_call: TRBD1
cdr3_length: 15
clone_size: NA
j_call: TRBJ1-1
cdr3_nt: TGCGCCAGCAGCCCATGGGACAGGCTAGGGACTGAAGCTTTCTTT
cdr3_aa: CASSPWDRLGTEAFF

v_call: TRBV6-5
d_call: TRBD1
cdr3_length: 14
clone_size: NA
j_call: TRBJ1-1
cdr3_nt: TGTGCCAGCCGACAGGGGGACCTGAACACTGAAGCTTTCTTT
cdr3_aa: CASRQGDLNTEAFF

v_call: TRBV4-1
d_call: TRBD1
cdr3_length: 17
clone_size: NA
j_call: TRBJ1-4
cdr3_nt: TGCGCCAGCAGCCACGGGACAGGGCTAGAGATAGGTGAAAAACTGTTTTTT
cdr3_aa: CASSHGTGLEIGEKLFF

v_call: TRBV6-1
d_call: NA
cdr3_length: 15
clone_size: NA
j_call: TRBJ1-6
cdr3_nt: TGTGCCAGCAGTGAAAGCGGCTCCTATAATTCACCCCTCCACTTT
cdr3_aa: CASSESGSYNSPLHF

v_call: TRBV11-2
d_call: NA
cdr3_length: 11
clone_size: NA
j_call: TRBJ2-7
cdr3_nt: TGTGCCAGCAGCCCCAGGTACGAGCAGTACTTC
cdr3_aa: CASSPRYEQYF

v_call: TRBV7-2
d_call: NA
cdr3_length: 14
clone_size: NA
j_call: TRBJ1-2
cdr3_nt: TGTGCCAGCAGCTTGGATCGGGGAAACTATGGCTACACCTTC
cdr3_aa: CASSLDRGNYGYTF

v_call: TRBV4-1
d_call: TRBD1
cdr3_length: 15
clone_size: NA
j_call: TRBJ1-3
cdr3_nt: TGCGCCAGCAGCCCACGACAGGGTTCTGGAAACACCATATATTTT
cdr3_aa: CASSPRQGSGNTIYF

v_call: TRBV6-4
d_call: TRBD1
cdr3_length: 14
clone_size: NA
j_call: TRBJ1-2
cdr3_nt: TGTGCCAGCGACAGGGTCCCCTCTAACTATGGCTACACCTTC
cdr3_aa: CASDRVPSNYGYTF

v_call: TRBV6-1
d_call: NA
cdr3_length: 13
clone_size: few
j_call: TRBJ2-7
cdr3_nt: TGTGCCAGCAGTGAAGCGTGGAGCTACGAGCAGTACTTC
cdr3_aa: CASSEAWSYEQYF

v_call: TRBV7-2
d_call: NA
cdr3_length: 13
clone_size: NA
j_call: TRBJ1-1
cdr3_nt: TGTGCCAGCAGCAACACAGAGAACACTGAAGCTTTCTTT
cdr3_aa: CASSNTENTEAFF

v_call: TRBV5-8
d_call: NA
cdr3_length: 18
clone_size: once
j_call: TRBJ1-3
cdr3_nt: TGTGCCAGCAGTTCCTTGGATAGGGGGGCCAACTCTGGAAACACCATATATTTT
cdr3_aa: CASSSLDRGANSGNTIYF

v_call: TRBV14
d_call: NA
cdr3_length: 16
clone_size: NA
j_call: TRBJ1-1
cdr3_nt: TGTGCCAGCAGCCAAGGTCTTTTCGGGGTGAACACTGAAGCTTTCTTT
cdr3_aa: CASSQGLFGVNTEAFF

v_call: TRBV7-9
d_call: TRBD1
cdr3_length: 15
clone_size: few
j_call: TRBJ1-2
cdr3_nt: TGTGCCAGCAGCCCCCCACGCAGGGGGAGCTATGGCTACACCTTC
cdr3_aa: CASSPPRRGSYGYTF

v_call: TRBV11-3
d_call: TRBD2
cdr3_length: 16
clone_size: NA
j_call: TRBJ2-1
cdr3_nt: TGTGCCAGCAGCTCTGGGGGGGGGAGCTCCTACAATGAGCAGTTCTTC
cdr3_aa: CASSSGGGSSYNEQFF

v_call: TRBV5-1
d_call: NA
cdr3_length: 14
clone_size: NA
j_call: TRBJ2-3
cdr3_nt: TGCGCCAGCAGCTTCGGGGGTACGTCAGATACGCAGTATTTT
cdr3_aa: CASSFGGTSDTQYF

v_call: TRBV7-3
d_call: TRBD2
cdr3_length: 18
clone_size: once
j_call: TRBJ2-3
cdr3_nt: TGTGCCAGCAGCTTACTAGCGGGGGGGCCGGATGGCACAGATACGCAGTATTTT
cdr3_aa: CASSLLAGGPDGTDTQYF

v_call: TRBV7-9
d_call: NA
cdr3_length: 15
clone_size: NA
j_call: TRBJ1-4
cdr3_nt: TGTGCCAGCAGCTTGTTCGTAGAGGGACGGCTAAAACTGTTTTTT
cdr3_aa: CASSLFVEGRLKLFF